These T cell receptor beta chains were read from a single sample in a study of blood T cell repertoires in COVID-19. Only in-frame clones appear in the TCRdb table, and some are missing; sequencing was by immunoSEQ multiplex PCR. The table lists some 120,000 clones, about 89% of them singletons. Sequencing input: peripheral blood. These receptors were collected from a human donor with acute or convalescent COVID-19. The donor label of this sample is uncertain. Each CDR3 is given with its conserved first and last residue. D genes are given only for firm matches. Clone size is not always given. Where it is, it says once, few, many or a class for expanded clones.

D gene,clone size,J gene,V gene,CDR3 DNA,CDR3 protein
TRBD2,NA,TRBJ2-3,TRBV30,TGTGCCTGGACTAGCGGGAGGGCAGATACGCAGTATTTT,CAWTSGRADTQYF
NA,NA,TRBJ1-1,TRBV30,TGTGCCTGGAGTCAAATAACCCGGGGTCGAGGAACTGAAGCTTTCTTT,CAWSQITRGRGTEAFF
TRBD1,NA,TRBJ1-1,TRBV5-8,TGTGCCAGCAGCGTGGGACAGGGTCGGCCTGAAGCTTTCTTT,CASSVGQGRPEAFF
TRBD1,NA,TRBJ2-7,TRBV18,TGTGCCAGCTCGGGACAGGGCGACTACGAGCAGTACTTC,CASSGQGDYEQYF
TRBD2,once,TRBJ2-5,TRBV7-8,TGTGCCAGCAGCCTCGTAGCGGGAGGAGAGACCCAGTACTTC,CASSLVAGGETQYF
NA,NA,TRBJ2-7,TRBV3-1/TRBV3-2,TGTGCCAGCAGCCAACTAGCGCGCTCCTACGAGCAGTACTTC,CASSQLARSYEQYF
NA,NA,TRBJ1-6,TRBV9,TGTGCCAGCAGCGTAGGCCTGCATAGTTCACCCCTCCACTTT,CASSVGLHSSPLHF
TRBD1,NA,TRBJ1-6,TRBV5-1,TGCGCCAGCAGAATGACAGGGGATGGGTCACCCCTCCACTTT,CASRMTGDGSPLHF
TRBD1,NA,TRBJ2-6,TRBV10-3,TGTGCCATCAGTCCCAGGGGGCCTGGGGCCAACGTCCTGACTTTC,CAISPRGPGANVLTF
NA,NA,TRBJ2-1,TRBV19,TGTGCCAGTAGTATTGGAAGGACCGCGGGGAGGTGGGACTACAATGAGCAGTTCTTC,CASSIGRTAGRWDYNEQFF
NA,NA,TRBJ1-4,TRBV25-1,TGTGCCAGCGGTCCACCGGGAAAACTGTTTTTT,CASGPPGKLFF
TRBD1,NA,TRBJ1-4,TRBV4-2,TGTGCCAGCAGGGGTAAGACAGGGGCTAATGAAAAACTGTTTTTT,CASRGKTGANEKLFF
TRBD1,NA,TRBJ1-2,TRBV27,TGTGCCAGCAGTTTATTCTCGACAGGGATCCATAACTATGGCTACACCTTC,CASSLFSTGIHNYGYTF
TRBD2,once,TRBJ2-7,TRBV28,TGTGCCAGCAGAAACCCTAGCGGGGGCTTCGAGCAGTACTTC,CASRNPSGGFEQYF
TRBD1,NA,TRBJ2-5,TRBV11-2,TGTGCCAGCAGCTTGGACAGGGGGCGGGAGACCCAGTACTTC,CASSLDRGRETQYF
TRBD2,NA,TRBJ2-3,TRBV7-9,TGTGCCAGCAGCTTAGCGCGGGCGGGGGGCACAGATACGCAGTATTTT,CASSLARAGGTDTQYF
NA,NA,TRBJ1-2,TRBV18,TGTGCCAGCTCACCACCGGCCCGAAACTATGGCTACACCTTC,CASSPPARNYGYTF
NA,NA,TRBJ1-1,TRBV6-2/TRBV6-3,TGTGCCAGCAGTTTTGTCCTCGTCGGGAACACTGAAGCTTTCTTT,CASSFVLVGNTEAFF
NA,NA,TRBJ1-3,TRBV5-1,TGCGCCAGCAGCTTGGCTTCAGGGATCTCTGGAAACACCATATATTTT,CASSLASGISGNTIYF
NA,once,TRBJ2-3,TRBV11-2,TGTGCCAGCAGCTTTGGGACTCGCACAGATACGCAGTATTTT,CASSFGTRTDTQYF
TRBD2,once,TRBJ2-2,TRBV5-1,TGCGCCAGCAGCTTGGGACTAGCCGTGAGGACCGGGGAGCTGTTTTTT,CASSLGLAVRTGELFF
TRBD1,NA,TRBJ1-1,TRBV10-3,TGTGCCATCCGAGGGACAGACACTGAAGCTTTCTTT,CAIRGTDTEAFF
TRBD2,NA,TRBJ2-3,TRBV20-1,TGCAGTGCTAGTGCGGGAGGCACAGATACGCAGTATTTT,CSASAGGTDTQYF
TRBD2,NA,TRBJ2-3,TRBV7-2,TGTGCCAGCAGCTTATTGGGCGGGGGGGCTAAAGATACGCAGTATTTT,CASSLLGGGAKDTQYF
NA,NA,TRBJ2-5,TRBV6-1,TGTGCCAGCAGTGAGAGGTTCGACCAAGAGACCCAGTACTTC,CASSERFDQETQYF
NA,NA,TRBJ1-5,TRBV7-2,TGTGCCAGCAGCTGGGACGGGGGTAGTCAGCCCCAGCATTTT,CASSWDGGSQPQHF
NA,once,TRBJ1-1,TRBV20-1,TGCAGTGCTAGTTCCGGAATTGGGACAACGTCTGAAGCTTTCTTT,CSASSGIGTTSEAFF
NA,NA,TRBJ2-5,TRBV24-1,TGTGCCACCAGTAAGGGGCCGGAGACCCAGTACTTC,CATSKGPETQYF
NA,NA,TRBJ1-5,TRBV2,TGTGCCAGCATTTGGGGGAAGAGGGAGGCGCGGCGGATAAATCAGCCCCAGCATTTT,CASIWGKREARRINQPQHF
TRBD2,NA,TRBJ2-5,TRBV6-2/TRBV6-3,TGTGCCAGCAGTTACCCACGACTAGCGGGACCCCAAGAGACCCAGTACTTC,CASSYPRLAGPQETQYF
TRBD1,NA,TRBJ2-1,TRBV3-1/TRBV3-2,TGTGCCAGCAGCCCGGGACAGGGCGGGTTTGAGCAGTTCTTC,CASSPGQGGFEQFF
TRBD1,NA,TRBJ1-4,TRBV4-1,TGCGCCAGCAGCCAAGATAGGGGGACAGTTAATGAAAAACTGTTTTTT,CASSQDRGTVNEKLFF
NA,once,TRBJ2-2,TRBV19,TGTGCCAGTAGCATCCACAGCACCGGGGAGCTGTTTTTT,CASSIHSTGELFF